This TCR beta chain was observed in a study of blood T cell repertoires in COVID-19. Assay used: immunoSEQ multiplex PCR; TCRdb lists only in-frame clones, some missing. This table holds 160,000 or so clones, more than 80% found once. The CDR3 has 14 residues. CDR1 LNHDA and CDR2 SQIVND come from the germline V gene (reference sequence). V lost 4 bases and J lost 2, with 12 bases in between. The TCR comes from a human donor in a cohort sampled during active COVID-19. The V and J genes are TRBV19 and TRBJ2-7, with D maybe TRBD2 (5 bases). Sequenced material: peripheral blood. The CDR3 DNA sequence: TGTGCCAGTAGTAGATCCGGGAATACCTACGAGCAGTACTTC. Protein sequence: CASSRSGNTYEQYF.